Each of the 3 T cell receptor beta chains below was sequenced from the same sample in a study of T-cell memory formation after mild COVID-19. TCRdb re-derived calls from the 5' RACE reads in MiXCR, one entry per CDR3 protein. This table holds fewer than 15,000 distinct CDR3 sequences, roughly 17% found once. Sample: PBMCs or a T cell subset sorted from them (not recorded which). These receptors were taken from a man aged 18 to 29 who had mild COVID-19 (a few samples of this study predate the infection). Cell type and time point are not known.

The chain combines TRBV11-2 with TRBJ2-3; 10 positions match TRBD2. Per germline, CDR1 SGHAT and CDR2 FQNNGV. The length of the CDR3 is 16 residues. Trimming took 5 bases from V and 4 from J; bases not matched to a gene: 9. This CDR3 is CASSTVAGGTADTQYF. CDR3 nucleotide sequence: TGTGCCAGCAGCACGGTAGCGGGGGGTACGGCAGATACGCAGTATTTT.

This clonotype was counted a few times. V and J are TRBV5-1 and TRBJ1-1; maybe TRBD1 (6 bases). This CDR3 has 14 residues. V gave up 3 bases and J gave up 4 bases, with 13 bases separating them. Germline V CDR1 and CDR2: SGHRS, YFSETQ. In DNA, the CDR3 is TGCGCCAGCAGCTCCTCAGCAGGGGCCACTGAAGCTTTCTTT. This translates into CASSSSAGATEAFF.

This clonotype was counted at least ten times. CDR3: CASSPRRGRYTGELFF. As DNA, the CDR3 is TGTGCCAGCAGCCCCCGGAGGGGGAGGTACACCGGGGAGCTGTTTTTT. The V call is TRBV11-1, the J call TRBJ2-2; D could derive from TRBD1 or TRBD2 (6 bases each). The V end was cut by 5 bases, the J end by 3 bases, with 16 bases between. Germline V gene lookup returns CDR1 SGHAT and CDR2 FQDESV (reference sequence). The length of the CDR3 is 16 residues.